This T cell receptor beta chain was retrieved from a study of shared clonotypes between healthy human individuals. Study results and limitations: Depth of sequencing was expected to influence donor clonotype sharing.

The donors, healthy adults who were HIV-negative, had experienced no recent acute infections or vaccinations. This table comes from immunoSEQ multiplex PCR, and its TCRdb copy is limited to in-frame clones, with some not included. The table records some 450,000 clones, 60% to 80% of them present only once. CDR1 is MGHRA, CDR2 YSYEKL, per germline. Between the trimmed V and J ends, which lost 3 bases and 3 bases, there was a span of 15 bases. The length of the CDR3 is 15 residues. This clone was recorded at least ten times. Its antigen is unknown. The clonotype originates from a woman aged 35 to 49 in good health. Some clones in this sample may be carry-over from other donors' samples. Input material: PBMCs. This chain uses TRBV4-1 with TRBJ2-7; a weak D match, TRBD1 (6 bases). CDR3 region: CASSHAYRVDYEQYF. The CDR3 nucleotides read TGCGCCAGCAGCCACGCTTACAGGGTCGACTACGAGCAGTACTTC.